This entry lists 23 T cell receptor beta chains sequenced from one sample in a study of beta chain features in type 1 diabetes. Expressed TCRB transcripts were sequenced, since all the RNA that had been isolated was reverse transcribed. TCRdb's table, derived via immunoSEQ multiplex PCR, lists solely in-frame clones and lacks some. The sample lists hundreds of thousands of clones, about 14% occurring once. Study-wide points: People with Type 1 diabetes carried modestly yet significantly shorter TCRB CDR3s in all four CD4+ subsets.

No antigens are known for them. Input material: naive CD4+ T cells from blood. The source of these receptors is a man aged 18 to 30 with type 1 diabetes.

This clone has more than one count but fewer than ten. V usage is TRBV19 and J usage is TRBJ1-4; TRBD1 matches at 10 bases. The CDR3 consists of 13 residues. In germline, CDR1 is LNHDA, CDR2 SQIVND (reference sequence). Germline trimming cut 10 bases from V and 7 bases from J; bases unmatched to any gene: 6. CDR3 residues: CATRGTGVEKLFF. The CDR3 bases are TGTGCCACCCGCGGGACAGGGGTTGAAAAACTGTTTTTT. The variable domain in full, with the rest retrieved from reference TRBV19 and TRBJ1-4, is DGGITQSPKYLFRKEGQNVTLSCEQNLNHDAMYWYRQDPGQGLRLIYYSQIVNDFQKGDIAEGYSVSREKKESFPLTVTSAQKNPTAFYLCATRGTGVEKLFFGSGTQLSVL.

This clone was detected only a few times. DNA of the CDR3: TGTGCCAGCAGTTTAGCGACTGAGCAGTTCTTC. Translation gives CASSLATEQFF. This chain connects TRBV28 to TRBJ2-1; D unclear. The V gene lost 2 bases and the J gene lost 9 bases, with 5 bases spanning the gap. In germline, CDR1 is MDHEN, CDR2 SYDVKM. CDR3 length: 11 amino acids.

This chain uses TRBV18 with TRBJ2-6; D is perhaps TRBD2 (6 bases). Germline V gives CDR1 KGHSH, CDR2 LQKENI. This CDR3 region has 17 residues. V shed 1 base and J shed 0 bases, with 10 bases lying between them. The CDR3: CASSPRDSYSGANVLTF. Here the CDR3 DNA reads TGTGCCAGCTCACCACGGGACTCTTACTCTGGGGCCAACGTCCTGACTTTC.

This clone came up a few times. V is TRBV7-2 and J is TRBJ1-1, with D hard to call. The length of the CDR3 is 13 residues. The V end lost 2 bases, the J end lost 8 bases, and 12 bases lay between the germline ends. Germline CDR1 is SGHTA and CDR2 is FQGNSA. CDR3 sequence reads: CASSLTQTGEAFF. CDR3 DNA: TGTGCCAGCAGCTTAACCCAGACGGGGGAAGCTTTCTTT.

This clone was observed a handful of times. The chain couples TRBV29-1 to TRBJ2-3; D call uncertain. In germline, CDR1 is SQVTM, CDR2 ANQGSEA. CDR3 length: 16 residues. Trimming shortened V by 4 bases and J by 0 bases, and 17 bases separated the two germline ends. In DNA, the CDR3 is TGCAGCGTTGGACCCCCGAGAATGCCTAGCACAGATACGCAGTATTTT. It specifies CSVGPPRMPSTDTQYF.

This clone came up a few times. CDR3 residues: CAWAWGDQPQHF. The CDR3 DNA is TGTGCCTGGGCCTGGGGGGATCAGCCCCAGCATTTT. The gene calls are TRBV30 and TRBJ1-5, with a tentative D call TRBD1 (5 bases). The CDR3 sequence is 12 residues long. From germline, CDR1 is GTSNPN and CDR2 SVGIG (reference sequence). The V end was cut by 5 bases, the J end by 5 bases, with 10 bases between.

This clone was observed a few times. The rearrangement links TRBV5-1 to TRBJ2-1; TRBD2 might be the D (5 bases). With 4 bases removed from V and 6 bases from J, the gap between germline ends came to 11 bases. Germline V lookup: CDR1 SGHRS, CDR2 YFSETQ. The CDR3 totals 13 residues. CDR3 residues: CASSPLAGNEQFF. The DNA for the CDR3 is TGCGCCAGCAGCCCCCTGGCGGGCAATGAGCAGTTCTTC.

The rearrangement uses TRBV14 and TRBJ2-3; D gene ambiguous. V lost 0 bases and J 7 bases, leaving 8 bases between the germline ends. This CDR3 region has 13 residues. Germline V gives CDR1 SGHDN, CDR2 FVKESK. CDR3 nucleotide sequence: TGTGCCAGCAGCCAAGAAATTCGGAATACGCAGTATTTT. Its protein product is CASSQEIRNTQYF.

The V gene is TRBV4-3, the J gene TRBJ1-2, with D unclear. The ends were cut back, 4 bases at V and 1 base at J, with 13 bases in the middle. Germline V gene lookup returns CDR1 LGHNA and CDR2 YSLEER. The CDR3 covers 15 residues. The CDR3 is CASSLNIWVNYGYTF. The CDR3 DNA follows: TGCGCCAGCAGCCTTAATATATGGGTTAACTATGGCTACACCTTC.

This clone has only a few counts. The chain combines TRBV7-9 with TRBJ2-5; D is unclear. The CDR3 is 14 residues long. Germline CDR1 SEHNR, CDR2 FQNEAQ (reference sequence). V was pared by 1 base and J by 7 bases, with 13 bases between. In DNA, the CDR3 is TGTGCCAGCAGCTTAGGGTACACCTCCTCGACCCAGTACTTC. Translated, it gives CASSLGYTSSTQYF.

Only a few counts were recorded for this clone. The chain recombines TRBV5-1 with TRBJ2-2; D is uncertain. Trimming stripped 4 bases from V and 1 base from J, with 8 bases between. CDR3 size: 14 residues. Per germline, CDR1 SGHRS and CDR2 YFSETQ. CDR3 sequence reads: CASSGGLNTGELFF. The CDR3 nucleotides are TGCGCCAGCAGCGGCGGTTTGAACACCGGGGAGCTGTTTTTT.

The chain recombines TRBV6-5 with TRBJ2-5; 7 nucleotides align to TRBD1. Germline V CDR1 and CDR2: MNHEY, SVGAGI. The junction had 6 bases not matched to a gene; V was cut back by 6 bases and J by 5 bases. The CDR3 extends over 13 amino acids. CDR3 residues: CASRDRSVETQYF. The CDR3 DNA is TGTGCCAGCAGGGACAGGTCCGTGGAGACCCAGTACTTC.

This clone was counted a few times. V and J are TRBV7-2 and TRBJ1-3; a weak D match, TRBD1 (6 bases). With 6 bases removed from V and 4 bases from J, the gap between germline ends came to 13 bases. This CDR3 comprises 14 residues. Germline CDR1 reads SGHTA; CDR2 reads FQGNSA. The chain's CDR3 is CASRDTGTGNTIYF. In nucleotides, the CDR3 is TGTGCCAGCAGGGATACAGGGACGGGAAACACCATATATTTT. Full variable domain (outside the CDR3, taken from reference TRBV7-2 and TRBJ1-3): GAGVSQSPSNKVTEKGKDVELRCDPISGHTALYWYRQSLGQGLEFLIYFQGNSAPDKSGLPSDRFSAERTGGSVSTLTIQRTQQEDSAVYLCASRDTGTGNTIYFGEGSWLTVV.

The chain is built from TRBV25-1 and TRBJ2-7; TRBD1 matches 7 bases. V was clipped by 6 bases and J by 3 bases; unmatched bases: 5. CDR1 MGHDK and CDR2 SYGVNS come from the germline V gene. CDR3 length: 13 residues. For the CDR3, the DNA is TGTGCCAGCAGCGAAGCAGGGGGCTACGAGCAGTACTTC. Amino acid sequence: CASSEAGGYEQYF.

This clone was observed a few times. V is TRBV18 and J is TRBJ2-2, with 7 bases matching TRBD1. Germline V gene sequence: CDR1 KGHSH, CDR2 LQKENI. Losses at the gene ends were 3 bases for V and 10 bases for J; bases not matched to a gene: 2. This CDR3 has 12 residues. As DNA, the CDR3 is TGTGCCAGCTCACCTGGACAGGAGGAGCTGTTTTTT. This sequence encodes CASSPGQEELFF.

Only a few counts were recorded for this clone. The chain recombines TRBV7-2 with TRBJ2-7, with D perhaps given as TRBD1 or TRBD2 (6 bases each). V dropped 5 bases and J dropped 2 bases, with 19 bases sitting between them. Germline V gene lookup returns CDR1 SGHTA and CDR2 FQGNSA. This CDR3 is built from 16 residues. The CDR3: CASSPFGGGSAYEQYF. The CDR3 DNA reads TGTGCCAGCAGCCCATTCGGGGGCGGGTCCGCCTACGAGCAGTACTTC.

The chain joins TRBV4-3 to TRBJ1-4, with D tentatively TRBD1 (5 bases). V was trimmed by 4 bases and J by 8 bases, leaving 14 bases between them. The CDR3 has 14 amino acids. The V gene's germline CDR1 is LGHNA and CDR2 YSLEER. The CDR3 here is CASSLGGAGEKLFF. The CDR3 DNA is TGCGCCAGCAGCCTGGGCGGGGCAGGCGAAAAACTGTTTTTT.

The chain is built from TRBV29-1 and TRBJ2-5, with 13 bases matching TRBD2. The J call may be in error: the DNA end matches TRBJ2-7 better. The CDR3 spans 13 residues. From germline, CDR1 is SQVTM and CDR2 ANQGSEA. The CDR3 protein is CSVRTSGSYEQYF. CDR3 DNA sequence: TGCAGCGTGCGGACTAGCGGGAGCTACGAGCAGTACTTC.

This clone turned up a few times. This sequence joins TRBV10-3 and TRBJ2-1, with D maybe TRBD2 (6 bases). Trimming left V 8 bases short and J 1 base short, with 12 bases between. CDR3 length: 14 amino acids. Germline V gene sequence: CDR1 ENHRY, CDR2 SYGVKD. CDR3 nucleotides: TGTGCCATCTGCGAGGGGAGGTCCTACAATGAGCAGTTCTTC. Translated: CAICEGRSYNEQFF.

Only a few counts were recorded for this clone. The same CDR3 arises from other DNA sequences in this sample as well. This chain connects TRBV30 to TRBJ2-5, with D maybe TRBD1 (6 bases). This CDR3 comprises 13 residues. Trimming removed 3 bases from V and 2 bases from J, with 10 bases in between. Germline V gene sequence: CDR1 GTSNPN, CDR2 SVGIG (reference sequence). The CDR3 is CAWSRGVQETQYF. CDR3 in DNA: TGTGCCTGGAGCAGGGGAGTGCAAGAGACCCAGTACTTC.

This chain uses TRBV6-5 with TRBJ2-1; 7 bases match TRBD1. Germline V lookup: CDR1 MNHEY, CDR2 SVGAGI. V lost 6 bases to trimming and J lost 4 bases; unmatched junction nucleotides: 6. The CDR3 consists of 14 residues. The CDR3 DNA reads TGTGCCAGCAGCCGGGACAGTGAATACAATGAGCAGTTCTTC. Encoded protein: CASSRDSEYNEQFF.

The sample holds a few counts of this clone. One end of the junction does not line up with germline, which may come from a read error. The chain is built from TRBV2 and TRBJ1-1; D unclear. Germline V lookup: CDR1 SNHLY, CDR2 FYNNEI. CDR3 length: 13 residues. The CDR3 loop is CASREGLNTEAFF. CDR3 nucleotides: TGTGCCAGCAGAGAAGGGTTGAACACTGAAGCTTTCTTT. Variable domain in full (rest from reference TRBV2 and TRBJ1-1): EPEVTQTPSHQVTQMGQEVILRCVPISNHLYFYWYRQILGQKVEFLVSFYNNEISEKSEIFDDQFSVERPDGSNFTLKIRSTKLEDSAMYFCASREGLNTEAFFGQGTRLTVV.

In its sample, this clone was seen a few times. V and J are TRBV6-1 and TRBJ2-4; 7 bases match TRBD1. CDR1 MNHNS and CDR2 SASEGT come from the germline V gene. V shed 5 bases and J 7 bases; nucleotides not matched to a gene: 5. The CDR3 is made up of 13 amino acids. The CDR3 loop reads CASSLPGQNIQYF. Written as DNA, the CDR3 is TGTGCCAGCAGTCTCCCGGGACAGAACATTCAGTACTTC.